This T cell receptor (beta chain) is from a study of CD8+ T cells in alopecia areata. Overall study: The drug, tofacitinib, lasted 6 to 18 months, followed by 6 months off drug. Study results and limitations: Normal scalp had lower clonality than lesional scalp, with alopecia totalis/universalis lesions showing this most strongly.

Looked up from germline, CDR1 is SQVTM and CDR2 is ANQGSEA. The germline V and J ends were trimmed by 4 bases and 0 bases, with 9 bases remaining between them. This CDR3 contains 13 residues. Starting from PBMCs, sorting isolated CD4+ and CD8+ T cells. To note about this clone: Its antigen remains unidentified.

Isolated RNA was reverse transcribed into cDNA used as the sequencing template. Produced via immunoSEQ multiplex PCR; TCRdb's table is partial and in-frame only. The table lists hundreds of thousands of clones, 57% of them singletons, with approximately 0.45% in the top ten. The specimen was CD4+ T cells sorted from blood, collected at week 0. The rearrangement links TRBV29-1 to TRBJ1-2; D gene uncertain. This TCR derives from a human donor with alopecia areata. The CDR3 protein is CSVGHLANYGYTF. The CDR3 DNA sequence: TGCAGCGTTGGCCACTTAGCTAACTATGGCTACACCTTC.